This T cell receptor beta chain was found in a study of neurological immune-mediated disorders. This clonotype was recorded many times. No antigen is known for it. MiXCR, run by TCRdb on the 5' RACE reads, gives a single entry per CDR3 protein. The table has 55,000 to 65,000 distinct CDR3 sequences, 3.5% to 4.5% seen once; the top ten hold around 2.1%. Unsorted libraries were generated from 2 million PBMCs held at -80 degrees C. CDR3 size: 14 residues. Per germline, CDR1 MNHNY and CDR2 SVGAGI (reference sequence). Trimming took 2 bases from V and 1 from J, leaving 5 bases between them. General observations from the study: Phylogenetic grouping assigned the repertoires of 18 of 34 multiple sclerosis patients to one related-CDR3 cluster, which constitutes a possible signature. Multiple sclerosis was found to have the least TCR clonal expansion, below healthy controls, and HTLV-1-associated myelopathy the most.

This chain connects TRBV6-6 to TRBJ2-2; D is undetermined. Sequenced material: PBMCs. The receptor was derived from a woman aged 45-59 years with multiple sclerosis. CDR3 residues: CASSYRENTGELFF. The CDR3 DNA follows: TGTGCCAGCAGTTACCGAGAGAACACCGGGGAGCTGTTTTTT.